These 2 T cell receptor beta chains were sequenced from one sample in a study of OX40 agonist ivuxolimab in advanced cancers. Data came from immunoSEQ multiplex PCR; TCRdb stores just in-frame clones and leaves some out. The sample includes 60,000 to 75,000 clones, around 90% seen only once; the top ten take over 2%. The sample consisted of CD4+ or CD8+ T cells sorted from blood, taken in a trial of the OX40 agonist ivuxolimab. Receptors originate from an adult with an advanced solid tumor such as melanoma, head and neck, liver or kidney cancer.

In DNA, the CDR3 is TGTGCCAGCAGCCTGGGACAGTACAATGAGCAGTTCTTC. Translation gives CASSLGQYNEQFF. V is TRBV28 and J is TRBJ2-1; TRBD1 matches at 7 bases. The CDR3 consists of 13 residues. V lost 6 bases and J lost 4; bases outside the gene matches: 3. CDR1 and CDR2 (germline): MDHEN, SYDVKM.

J is TRBJ2-7 and V is TRBV6-6; no definite D call. Germline loops: CDR1 MNHNY, CDR2 SVGAGI (reference sequence). The V gene lost 1 base and the J gene lost 1 base, with 8 bases spanning the gap. There are 14 residues in the CDR3. The CDR3 coding sequence is TGTGCCAGCAGTTACTTGCGCGGATCCTACGAGCAGTACTTC. Translated: CASSYLRGSYEQYF.